These 14 T cell receptor beta chains share one sample of origin, sequenced in a study of cytomegalovirus exposure and HLA in healthy donors. Use of 60 Vbeta and 13 Jbeta primers characterized the PCR. Data came from immunoSEQ multiplex PCR; TCRdb stores just in-frame clones and leaves some out. The table records approximately 210,000 clones, approximately 86% of them present only once. Sequencing was done on a sample of PBMCs. The receptors were gathered from a woman younger than 30 in good health and CMV-seronegative.

Note on this clone: Additional DNA sequences in this sample encode the identical CDR3. The V call is TRBV19, the J call TRBJ1-5; D gene unclear. The ends were cut back, 7 bases at V and 3 bases at J, with 10 bases in the middle. Germline V CDR1 and CDR2: LNHDA, SQIVND (reference sequence). The CDR3 spans 13 residues. CDR3 nucleotide sequence: TGTGCCAGTACGCGTAGAAACAATCAGCCCCAGCATTTT. This sequence encodes CASTRRNNQPQHF.

The rearrangement uses TRBV28 and TRBJ1-1; tentatively, D is TRBD1 (5 bases). V lost 5 bases, J lost 1 base, and 11 bases lay in between. CDR3 length equals 14 residues. Germline CDR1 reads MDHEN; CDR2 reads SYDVKM. The CDR3 DNA reads as TGTGCCAGCAGTCCAGGGTTAGGGAACACTGAAGCTTTCTTT. Translation: CASSPGLGNTEAFF.

The chain combines TRBV5-4 with TRBJ2-7, with 10 bases fitting TRBD1. The trim removed 4 bases at V and 5 bases at J, leaving 6 bases unmatched. CDR3 length: 14 amino acids. Germline lookup yields CDR1 SGHNT and CDR2 YYREEE (reference sequence). The CDR3 DNA follows: TGTGCCAGCAGCCCCGGGACAGGGGTACACGAGCAGTACTTC. Translating gives CASSPGTGVHEQYF.

This rearrangement joins TRBV27 to TRBJ2-5, with D tentatively TRBD1 (5 bases). The germline V gene has CDR1 MNHEY and CDR2 SMNVEV (reference sequence). CDR3 size: 16 residues. The germline V and J ends were trimmed by 0 bases and 1 base, with 12 bases remaining between them. CDR3: CASSLSIDSVQETQYF. Written as DNA, the CDR3 is TGTGCCAGCAGTTTATCGATCGACAGCGTCCAAGAGACCCAGTACTTC.

The rearrangement joins TRBV4-1 to TRBJ2-1; TRBD2 aligns across 7 bases. The CDR3 covers 15 residues. In germline, CDR1 is MGHRA, CDR2 YSYEKL. With V trimmed by 2 bases and J by 2 bases, 3 bases remained unmatched. CDR3 protein: CASSQRGEPYNEQFF. The CDR3, as DNA: TGCGCCAGCAGCCAACGGGGGGAACCCTACAATGAGCAGTTCTTC.

The rearrangement links TRBV5-1 to TRBJ1-5; 10 nucleotides line up with TRBD1. J lost 4 bases, V lost 4 bases, and 2 bases had no gene match. Germline lookup yields CDR1 SGHRS and CDR2 YFSETQ. The CDR3 is made up of 14 amino acids. DNA for the CDR3: TGCGCCAGCAGCCCGGGACAGGGGAATCAGCCCCAGCATTTT. It yields the protein CASSPGQGNQPQHF.

The V and J genes are TRBV6-6 and TRBJ2-3, with 8 bases lining up with TRBD1. Germline CDR1 is MNHNY and CDR2 is SVGAGI (reference sequence). The CDR3 loop spans 16 amino acids. V was clipped by 6 bases and J by 7 bases; unmatched bases: 15. The chain's CDR3 is CASRDRTGMGGYTQYF. The CDR3 DNA sequence: TGTGCCAGCAGGGATCGGACAGGGATGGGTGGGTATACGCAGTATTTT.

V and J are TRBV18 and TRBJ2-7; possible D gene TRBD1, 5 bases. This CDR3 region has 13 residues. Between the trimmed V and J ends, which lost 3 bases and 2 bases, there was a span of 8 bases. From germline, CDR1 is KGHSH and CDR2 LQKENI. The DNA of the CDR3 is TGTGCCAGCTCACCCCAGGGTGCCTACGAGCAGTACTTC. This sequence encodes CASSPQGAYEQYF.

The CDR3 DNA sequence: TGTGCCAGCAGCTTAGCTCGGGGGTCGGAGCAGTACTTC. Protein: CASSLARGSEQYF. The rearrangement joins TRBV11-3 to TRBJ2-7; perhaps TRBD2 as D (6 bases). The germline CDR1 and CDR2 sequences are SGHNT and YENEEA. Between the trimmed V and J ends, which lost 1 base and 7 bases, there was a span of 11 bases. This CDR3 region has 13 residues. The whole variable domain, filled in from reference TRBV11-3 and TRBJ2-7, reads EAGVVQSPRYKIIEKKQPVAFWCNPISGHNTLYWYLQNLGQGPELLIRYENEEAVDDSQLPKDRFSAERLKGVDSTLKIQPAELGDSAVYLCASSLARGSEQYFGPGTRLTVT.

The chain couples TRBV28 to TRBJ2-7; 9 positions agree with TRBD2. Per germline, CDR1 MDHEN and CDR2 SYDVKM. This CDR3 region has 14 residues. Trimming at V came to 3 bases and at J to 3 bases, leaving 3 bases not matched to a gene. CDR3: CASSLVAGDYEQYF. CDR3 sequence (DNA): TGTGCCAGCAGTTTGGTAGCGGGGGACTACGAGCAGTACTTC. Full variable domain (remainder filled in from reference TRBV28 and TRBJ2-7): DVKVTQSSRYLVKRTGEKVFLECVQDMDHENMFWYRQDPGLGLRLIYFSYDVKMKEKGDIPEGYSVSREKKERFSLILESASTNQTSMYLCASSLVAGDYEQYFGPGTRLTVT.

The chain carries TRBV4-1 and TRBJ2-1, with D uncertain. CDR3 length: 12 amino acids. Germline CDR1 and CDR2: MGHRA and YSYEKL. Trimming took off 0 bases at V and 6 bases at J, with 3 bases between the two ends. The CDR3 spells CASSQDSNEQFF. The DNA of the CDR3 is TGCGCCAGCAGCCAAGACTCCAATGAGCAGTTCTTC.

The chain links TRBV15 to TRBJ1-1, with D unresolved. Deletions cut 0 bases from V and 4 bases from J, with 12 bases between. The V gene's germline CDR1 is LNHNV and CDR2 YYDKDF (reference sequence). This CDR3 spans 15 amino acids. For the CDR3, the DNA is TGTGCCACCAGCAGAGACGTTGGCCGGAGCACTGAAGCTTTCTTT. It encodes CATSRDVGRSTEAFF.

The chain carries TRBV6-5 and TRBJ2-3, with 8 bases aligning to TRBD1. CDR1 is MNHEY and CDR2 is SVGAGI in the germline V gene. V was pared by 0 bases and J by 4 bases, with 6 bases of the junction left unmatched. The CDR3 runs 16 residues. CDR3 region: CASSYSIGQGSDTQYF. DNA for the CDR3: TGTGCCAGCAGTTACTCGATTGGACAGGGCTCAGATACGCAGTATTTT.

Only a few counts were recorded for this clone. This chain links TRBV27 with TRBJ1-2; 8 bases fit TRBD1. CDR3 length: 12 amino acids. The germline gives CDR1 MNHEY, CDR2 SMNVEV (reference sequence). Trimming removed 6 bases from V and 3 bases from J; junction bases left unmatched: 0. CDR3 in amino acids: CASRGQDYGYTF. The CDR3 bases are TGTGCCAGCAGGGGACAGGACTATGGCTACACCTTC.